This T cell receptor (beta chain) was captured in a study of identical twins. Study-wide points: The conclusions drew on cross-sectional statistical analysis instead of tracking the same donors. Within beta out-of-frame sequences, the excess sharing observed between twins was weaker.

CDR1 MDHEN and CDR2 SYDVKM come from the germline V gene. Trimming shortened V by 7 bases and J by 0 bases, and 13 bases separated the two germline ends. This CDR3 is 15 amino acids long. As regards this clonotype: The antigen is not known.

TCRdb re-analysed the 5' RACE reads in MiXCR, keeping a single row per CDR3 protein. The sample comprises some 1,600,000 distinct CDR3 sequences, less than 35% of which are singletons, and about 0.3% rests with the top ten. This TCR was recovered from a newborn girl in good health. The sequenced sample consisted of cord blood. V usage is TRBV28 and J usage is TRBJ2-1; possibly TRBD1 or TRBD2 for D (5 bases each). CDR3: CASTRWGSSYNEQFF. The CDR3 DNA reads TGTGCCAGCACCCGATGGGGGAGCTCCTACAATGAGCAGTTCTTC.